The 5 T cell receptor beta chains listed next were all sequenced from one sample in a study of T cells in women clearing cervical HPV infection. Here immunoSEQ multiplex PCR was the method, and the copy in TCRdb shows in-frame clones only, minus some. The sample has around 40,000 clones. The sample taken for sequencing was blood buffy coat. These TCRs come from a woman between 18 and 70 years old with a cervical HPV16 infection that either progressed to CIN3+ or cleared (not recorded which).

Turning to this clone: The read gets to within 3 residues of the CDR3 end, and the germline J gene fills in the rest. The chain has TRBV7-8 and TRBJ1-6, with unresolved D. Trimming took 5 bases from V and 11 from J, leaving 10 bases between them. CDR1 is SGHVS and CDR2 is FQNEAQ in the germline V gene. This CDR3 comprises 12 residues. The sequenced CDR3 bases are TGTGCCAGCAGCCTCGGGGAGACACCC. Protein: CASSLGETP. The full CDR3 reads CASSLGETPLHF. The whole variable domain, remainder taken from reference TRBV7-8 and TRBJ1-6, is GAGVSQSPRYKVAKRGQDVALRCDPISGHVSLFWYQQALGQGPEFLTYFQNEAQLDKSGLPSDRFFAERPEGSVSTLKIQRTQQEDSAVYLCASSLGETPLHFGNGTRLTVT.

Notes on this clone: The read stops 3 residues short of the end of the CDR3; the missing end is completed from the germline J gene. The genes are TRBV5-1 and TRBJ2-2; possible D gene TRBD1, 5 bases. Germline V gives CDR1 SGHRS, CDR2 YFSETQ. CDR3 length: 15 residues. This CDR3 is CASSPTLSGANVLFF. The part of the CDR3 DNA that was read is TGCGCCAGCAGCCCTACCCTCTCTGGGGCCAACGTG.

To note about this clone: Sequence at one end of the junction differs from germline and may be a read error. CDR3 amino acids: CASNLGLLNTEAFF. CDR3 bases read: TGTGCCAGCAACTTAGGACTGCTGAATACTGAA. The rearrangement links TRBV2 to TRBJ1-1; D gene uncertain. The read falls 3 residues short of the CDR3 end, and the missing part is taken from the germline J gene. CDR1 and CDR2 from the germline V gene are SNHLY and FYNNEI. The CDR3 is 14 residues long.

Comments on this clone: The CDR3 extends 3 residues past the end of the read, so its final part is completed from the germline J gene. The chain combines TRBV20-1 with TRBJ2-7; maybe TRBD2 (5 bases). The CDR3 is made up of 15 amino acids. V lost 3 bases to trimming and J lost 6 bases, with 21 bases between them. CDR1 is DFQATT and CDR2 is SNEGSKA in the germline V gene (reference sequence). This CDR3 reads CSARDSRLTSGEQYF. The CDR3 DNA, read in part, is TGCAGTGCTAGGGACTCAAGATTAACCTCGGGCGAG.

To note about this clone: The missing CDR3 end, 3 residues past where the read stops, is filled in from the germline J gene. The chain links TRBV7-6 to TRBJ1-2; D is possibly TRBD1 (5 bases). This CDR3 region has 13 residues. The ends were cut back, 4 bases at V and 5 bases at J, with 11 bases in the middle. The germline gives CDR1 SGHVS, CDR2 FNYEAQ. The CDR3 DNA, read in part, is TGTGCCAGCAGCTCGGTGGGGGGTTATGGC. Its translation: CASSSVGGYG. The full CDR3 reads CASSSVGGYGYTF.